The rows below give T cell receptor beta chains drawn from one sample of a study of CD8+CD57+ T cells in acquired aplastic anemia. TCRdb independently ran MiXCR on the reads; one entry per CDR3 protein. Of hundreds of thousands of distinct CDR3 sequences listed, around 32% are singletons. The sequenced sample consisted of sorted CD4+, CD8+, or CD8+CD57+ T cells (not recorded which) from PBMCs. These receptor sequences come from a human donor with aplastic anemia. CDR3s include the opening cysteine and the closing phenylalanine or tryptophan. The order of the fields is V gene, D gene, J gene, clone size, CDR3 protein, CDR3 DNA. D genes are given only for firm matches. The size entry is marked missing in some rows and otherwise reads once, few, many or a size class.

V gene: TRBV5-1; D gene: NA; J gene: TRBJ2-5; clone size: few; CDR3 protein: CASSGGDFEETQYF; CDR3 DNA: TGCGCCAGCAGCGGAGGGGACTTCGAAGAGACCCAGTACTTC
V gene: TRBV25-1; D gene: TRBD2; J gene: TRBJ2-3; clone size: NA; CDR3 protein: CASSAHPGLASDTQYF; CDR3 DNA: TGTGCCAGCAGCGCCCACCCGGGACTAGCATCAGATACGCAGTATTTT
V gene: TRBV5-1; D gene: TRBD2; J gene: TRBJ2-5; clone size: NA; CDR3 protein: CASSTSGGEETQYF; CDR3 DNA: TGCGCCAGCAGCACTAGCGGGGGGGAAGAGACCCAGTACTTC
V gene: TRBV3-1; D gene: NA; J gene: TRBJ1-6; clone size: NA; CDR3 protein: CASSQAGSSNSPLHF; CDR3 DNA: TGTGCCAGCAGCCAAGCAGGGTCAAGTAATTCACCCCTCCACTTT
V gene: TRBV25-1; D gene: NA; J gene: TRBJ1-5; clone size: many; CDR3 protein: CASSRGNQPQHF; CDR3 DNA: TGTGCCAGCAGTCGGGGGAACCAGCCCCAGCATTTT
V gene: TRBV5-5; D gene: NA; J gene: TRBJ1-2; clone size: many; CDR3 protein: CASSLEAASNYGYTF; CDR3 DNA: TGTGCCAGCAGCTTGGAAGCAGCGTCTAACTATGGCTACACCTTC
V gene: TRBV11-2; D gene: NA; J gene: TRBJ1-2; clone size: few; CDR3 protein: CASSRAWGVGDGYTF; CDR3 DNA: TGTGCCAGCAGCCGGGCATGGGGGGTCGGTGATGGCTACACCTTC
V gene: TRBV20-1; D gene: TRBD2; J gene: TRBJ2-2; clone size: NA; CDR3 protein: CSAAGTRYTGELFF; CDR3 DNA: TGCAGTGCGGCCGGGACTAGATACACCGGGGAGCTGTTTTTT
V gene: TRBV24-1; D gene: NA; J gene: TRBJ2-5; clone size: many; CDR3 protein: CATSVGWETQYF; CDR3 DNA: TGTGCCACCAGTGTGGGCTGGGAGACCCAGTACTTC
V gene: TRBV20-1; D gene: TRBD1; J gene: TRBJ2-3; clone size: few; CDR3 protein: CSARRQGASDTQYF; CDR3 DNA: TGCAGTGCTAGACGACAGGGGGCTTCAGATACGCAGTATTTT
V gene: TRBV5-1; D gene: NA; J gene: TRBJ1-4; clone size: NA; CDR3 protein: CASSPSGTGVVEKLFF; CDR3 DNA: TGCGCCAGCAGCCCCTCAGGGACTGGCGTAGTTGAAAAACTGTTTTTT
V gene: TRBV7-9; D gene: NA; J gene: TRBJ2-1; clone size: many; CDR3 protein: CASSFRDNEQFF; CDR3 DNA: TGTGCCAGCAGCTTCCGGGACAATGAGCAGTTCTTC
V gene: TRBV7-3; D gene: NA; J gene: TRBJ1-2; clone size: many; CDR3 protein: CASSLIPGTPGNGYTF; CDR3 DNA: TGTGCCAGCAGCTTAATACCGGGGACTCCAGGGAATGGCTACACCTTC
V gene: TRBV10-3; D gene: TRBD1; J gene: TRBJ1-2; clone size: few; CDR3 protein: CAIRDRNGYTF; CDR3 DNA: TGTGCCATCAGGGACAGGAATGGCTACACCTTC
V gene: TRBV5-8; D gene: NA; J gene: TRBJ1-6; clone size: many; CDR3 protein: CASSLRGNALHF; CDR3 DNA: TGTGCCAGCAGCCTGCGGGGGAATGCCCTCCACTTT
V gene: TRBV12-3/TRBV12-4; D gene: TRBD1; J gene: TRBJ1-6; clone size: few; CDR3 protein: CASSARTGSNSPLHF; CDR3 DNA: TGTGCCAGCAGTGCCCGGACAGGGTCGAATTCACCCCTCCACTTT
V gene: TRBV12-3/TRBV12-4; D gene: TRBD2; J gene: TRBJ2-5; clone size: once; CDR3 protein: CASSLQGLAGEETQYF; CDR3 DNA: TGTGCCAGCAGTTTACAAGGACTAGCGGGAGAGGAGACCCAGTACTTC
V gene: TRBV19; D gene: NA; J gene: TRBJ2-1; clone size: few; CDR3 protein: CASSILRGSYNEQFF; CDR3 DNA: TGTGCCAGTAGTATATTGCGGGGCTCCTACAATGAGCAGTTCTTC
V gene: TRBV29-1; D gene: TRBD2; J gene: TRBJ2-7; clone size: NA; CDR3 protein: CSVLAATYEQYF; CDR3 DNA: TGCAGCGTGCTAGCGGCAACCTACGAGCAGTACTTC
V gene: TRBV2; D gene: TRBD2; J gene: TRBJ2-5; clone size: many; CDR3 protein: CASSEAERGGLETQYF; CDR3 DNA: TGTGCCAGCAGTGAAGCGGAGCGGGGGGGCCTGGAGACCCAGTACTTC
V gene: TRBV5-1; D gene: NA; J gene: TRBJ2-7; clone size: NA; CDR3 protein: CASSPSSPGAEQYF; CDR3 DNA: TGCGCCAGCAGCCCCTCAAGTCCCGGGGCCGAGCAGTACTTC
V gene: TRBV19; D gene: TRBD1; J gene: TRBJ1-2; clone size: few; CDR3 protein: CAGSTHSTGLNGYTF; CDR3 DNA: TGTGCCGGTAGCACCCACTCGACAGGGCTGAATGGCTACACCTTC
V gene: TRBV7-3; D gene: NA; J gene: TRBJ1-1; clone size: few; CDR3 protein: CASSPIATEAFF; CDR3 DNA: TGTGCCAGCTCACCAATCGCAACAGAAGCTTTCTTT
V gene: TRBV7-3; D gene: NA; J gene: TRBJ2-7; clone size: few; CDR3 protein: CASSLNGGSASEQYF; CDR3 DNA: TGTGCCAGCAGCTTAAATGGGGGTTCGGCCTCCGAGCAGTACTTC
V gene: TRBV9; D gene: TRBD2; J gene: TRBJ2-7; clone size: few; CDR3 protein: CASSPRGVDEQYF; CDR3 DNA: TGTGCCAGCAGCCCCCGGGGGGTCGACGAGCAGTACTTC
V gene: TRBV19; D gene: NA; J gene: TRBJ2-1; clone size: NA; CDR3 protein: CASTRTASNEQFF; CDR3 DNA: TGTGCCAGTACCAGGACGGCATCAAATGAGCAGTTCTTC
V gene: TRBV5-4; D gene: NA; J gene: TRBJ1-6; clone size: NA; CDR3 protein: CASSEQGPNSPLHF; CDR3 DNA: TGTGCCAGCAGCGAACAGGGTCCTAATTCACCCCTCCACTTT
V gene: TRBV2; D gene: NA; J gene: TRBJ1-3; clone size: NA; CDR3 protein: CASSESGQFSGNTIYF; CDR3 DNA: TGTGCCAGCAGTGAATCGGGTCAGTTCTCTGGAAACACCATATATTTT
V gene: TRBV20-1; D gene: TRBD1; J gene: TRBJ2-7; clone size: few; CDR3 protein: CSARPDRGPYEQYF; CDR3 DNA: TGCAGTGCTAGGCCCGACAGGGGCCCCTACGAGCAGTACTTC
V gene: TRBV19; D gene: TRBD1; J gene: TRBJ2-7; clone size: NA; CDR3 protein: CASSMGRGSDEQYF; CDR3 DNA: TGTGCCAGTAGTATGGGCAGGGGGTCCGACGAGCAGTACTTC
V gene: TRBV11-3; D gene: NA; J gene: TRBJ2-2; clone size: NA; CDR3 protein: CASSFFSVNTGELFF; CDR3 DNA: TGTGCCAGCAGCTTCTTCAGTGTTAACACCGGGGAGCTGTTTTTT
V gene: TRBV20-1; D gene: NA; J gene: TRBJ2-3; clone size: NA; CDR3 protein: CSARDERTDTQYF; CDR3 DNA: TGCAGTGCTAGAGACGAACGCACAGATACGCAGTATTTT
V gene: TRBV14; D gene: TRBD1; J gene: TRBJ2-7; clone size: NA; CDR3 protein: CASSLRTGVTYEQYF; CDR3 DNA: TGTGCCAGCAGCCTACGGACAGGAGTTACTTACGAGCAGTACTTC
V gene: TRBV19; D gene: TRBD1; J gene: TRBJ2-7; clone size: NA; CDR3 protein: CASSTGQGKTAFYEQYF; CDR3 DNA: TGTGCCAGTAGTACCGGACAGGGGAAAACAGCTTTCTACGAGCAGTACTTC
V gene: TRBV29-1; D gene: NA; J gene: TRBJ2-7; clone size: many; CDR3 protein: CSVGDSAYEQYF; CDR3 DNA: TGCAGCGTTGGCGATTCAGCCTACGAGCAGTACTTC
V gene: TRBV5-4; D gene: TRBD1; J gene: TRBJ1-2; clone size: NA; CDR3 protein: CASSSTGEVNYGYTF; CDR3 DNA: TGTGCCAGCAGCTCGACAGGGGAAGTAAACTATGGCTACACCTTC
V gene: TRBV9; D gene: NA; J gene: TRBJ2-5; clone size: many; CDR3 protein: CASSVEGEEAETQYF; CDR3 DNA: TGTGCCAGCAGCGTAGAGGGCGAAGAGGCAGAGACCCAGTACTTC
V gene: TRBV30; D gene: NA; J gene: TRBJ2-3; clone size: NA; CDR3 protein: CACCGDTQYF; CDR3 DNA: TGTGCCTGTTGTGGAGATACGCAGTATTTT
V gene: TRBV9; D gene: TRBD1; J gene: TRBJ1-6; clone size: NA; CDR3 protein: CASSVNQGAVNSPLHF; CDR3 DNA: TGTGCCAGCAGCGTAAATCAGGGGGCGGTTAATTCACCCCTCCACTTT
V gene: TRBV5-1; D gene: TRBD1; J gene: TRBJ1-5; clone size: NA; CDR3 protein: CASSYDRDKRVSNQPQHF; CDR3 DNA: TGCGCCAGCAGCTACGACAGGGACAAAAGGGTTAGCAATCAGCCCCAGCATTTT
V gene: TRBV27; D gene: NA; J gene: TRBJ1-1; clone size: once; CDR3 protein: CASSLQGNTEASF; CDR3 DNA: TGTGCCAGCAGTCTCCAAGGGAACACTGAAGCTTCCTTT
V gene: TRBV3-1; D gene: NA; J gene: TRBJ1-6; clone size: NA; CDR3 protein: CASSQGTRSPLHF; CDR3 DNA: TGTGCCAGCAGCCAAGGGACCCGTTCACCCCTCCACTTT
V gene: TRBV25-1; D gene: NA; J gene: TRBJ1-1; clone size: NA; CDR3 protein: CASSLRPGRTEAFF; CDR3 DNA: TGTGCCAGCAGTTTAAGGCCAGGGCGGACTGAAGCTTTCTTT
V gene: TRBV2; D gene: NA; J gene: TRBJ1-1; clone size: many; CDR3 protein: CASTSTGANTEAFF; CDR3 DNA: TGTGCCAGCACTTCGACAGGAGCGAACACTGAAGCTTTCTTT
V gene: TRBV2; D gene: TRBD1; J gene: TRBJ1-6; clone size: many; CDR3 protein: CASSEQGKDSPLHF; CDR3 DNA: TGTGCCAGCAGCGAACAGGGGAAAGATTCACCCCTCCACTTT
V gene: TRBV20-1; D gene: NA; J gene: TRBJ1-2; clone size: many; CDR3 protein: CSARDGPYGYTF; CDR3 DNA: TGCAGTGCTAGAGATGGACCCTATGGCTACACCTTC